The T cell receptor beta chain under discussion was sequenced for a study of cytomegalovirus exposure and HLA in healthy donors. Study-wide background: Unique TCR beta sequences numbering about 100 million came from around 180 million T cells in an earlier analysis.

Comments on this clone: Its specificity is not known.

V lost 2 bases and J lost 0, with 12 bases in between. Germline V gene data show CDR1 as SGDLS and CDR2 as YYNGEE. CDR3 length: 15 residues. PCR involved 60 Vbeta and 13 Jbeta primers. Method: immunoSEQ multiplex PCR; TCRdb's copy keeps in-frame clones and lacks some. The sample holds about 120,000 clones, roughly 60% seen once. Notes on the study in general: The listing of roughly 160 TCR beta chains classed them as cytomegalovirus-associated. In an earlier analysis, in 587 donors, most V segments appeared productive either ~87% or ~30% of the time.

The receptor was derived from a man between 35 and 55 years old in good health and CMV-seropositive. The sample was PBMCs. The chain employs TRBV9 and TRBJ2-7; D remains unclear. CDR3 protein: CASSVEAGNSYEQYF. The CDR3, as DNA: TGTGCCAGCAGCGTTGAAGCAGGCAACTCCTACGAGCAGTACTTC. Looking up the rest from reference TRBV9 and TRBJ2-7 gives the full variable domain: DSGVTQTPKHLITATGQRVTLRCSPRSGDLSVYWYQQSLDQGLQFLIQYYNGEERAKGNILERFSAQQFPDLHSELNLSSLELGDSALYFCASSVEAGNSYEQYFGPGTRLTVT.